Listed here are 16 T cell receptor beta chains from one sample, sequenced in a study of STAT5B mutations in CD4+ large granular lymphocyte leukemia. Method: immunoSEQ multiplex PCR; TCRdb's copy keeps in-frame clones and lacks some. The repertoire holds 30,000 to 40,000 clones, with about 87% as singletons. The sample taken for sequencing was CD4+ T cells from blood buffy coats. Receptors originate from a human donor in good health.

This clone appeared once. The chain links TRBV27 to TRBJ2-1; 7 bases map to TRBD2. Unmatched junction bases numbered 12, after V lost 4 bases and J lost 15 bases. CDR3 size: 13 residues. Germline V gene sequence: CDR1 MNHEY, CDR2 SMNVEV (reference sequence). As DNA, the CDR3 is TGTGCCAGCAGTTCGTCCCTCCTGGGGGGGTGGTTCTTC. Translated: CASSSSLLGGWFF.

The V call is TRBV29-1, the J call TRBJ1-5, with TRBD1 identical over 7 bases. This CDR3 has 14 residues. V lost 5 bases and J lost 0; bases outside the gene matches: 4. Looked up from germline, CDR1 is SQVTM and CDR2 is ANQGSEA. The CDR3 is CSVLTGYSNQPQHF. The CDR3 region has the DNA TGCAGCGTTTTGACAGGGTATAGCAATCAGCCCCAGCATTTT.

This clone occurred once. The chain couples TRBV2 to TRBJ1-1; 7 bases are shared with TRBD1. Per the germline V gene, CDR1 is SNHLY and CDR2 is FYNNEI. With V trimmed by 7 bases and J by 2 bases, 4 bases remained unmatched. This CDR3 has 13 residues. The CDR3 region has the DNA TGTGCCAGCAAAAGGGACAGAAACACTGAAGCTTTCTTT. Translating it yields CASKRDRNTEAFF.

The chain has TRBV6-5 and TRBJ1-1; the match to TRBD1 covers 9 bases. Germline V gene lookup returns CDR1 MNHEY and CDR2 SVGAGI. CDR3 size: 15 residues. Unmatched junction bases numbered 4, after V lost 4 bases and J lost 1 base. CDR3 loop: CASSWDRAQNTEAFF. The CDR3 DNA reads TGTGCCAGCAGTTGGGACAGGGCCCAGAACACTGAAGCTTTCTTT.

This clone was counted only a few times. This chain links TRBV7-2 with TRBJ1-6; 8 nucleotides agree with TRBD1. Germline V CDR1 and CDR2: SGHTA, FQGNSA. The CDR3 consists of 14 residues. V shed 6 bases, J shed 9 bases, and the junction held 7 bases outside the gene matches. This CDR3 is CASSQGAGGSPLHF. The CDR3 DNA is TGTGCCAGCAGTCAGGGGGCCGGGGGTTCACCCCTCCACTTT.

The rearrangement links TRBV6-5 to TRBJ2-2; D possibly corresponds to TRBD1 (5 bases). The V end lost 2 bases, the J end lost 0 bases, and 7 bases lay between the germline ends. Germline CDR1 reads MNHEY; CDR2 reads SVGAGI. The CDR3 spans 15 residues. The CDR3 region has the DNA TGTGCCAGCAGTTACCAGGGATCGAACACCGGGGAGCTGTTTTTT. This sequence encodes CASSYQGSNTGELFF.

The gene calls are TRBV6-5 and TRBJ1-2; D might be TRBD1 (5 bases). V lost 0 bases, J lost 4 bases, and 12 bases lay in between. Germline lookup yields CDR1 MNHEY and CDR2 SVGAGI. The CDR3 is made up of 15 amino acids. The CDR3 DNA is TGTGCCAGCAGTTACTCGACCCAGGGAGGCTATGGCTACACCTTC. It is translated as CASSYSTQGGYGYTF.

This chain uses TRBV20-1 with TRBJ2-7; D is ambiguous. Per germline, CDR1 DFQATT and CDR2 SNEGSKA (reference sequence). This CDR3 region has 11 residues. V was clipped by 2 bases and J by 3 bases, with 5 bases between them. The CDR3 DNA reads TGCAGTGCTAGATCCGTCTACGAGCAGTACTTC. This codes for CSARSVYEQYF.

This chain links TRBV4-1 with TRBJ2-3; D remains unclear. The CDR3 spans 13 residues. Germline CDR1 is MGHRA and CDR2 is YSYEKL. V gave up 6 bases and J gave up 1 base, with 8 bases separating them. The CDR3 DNA reads TGCGCCAGCAGGGGCCCGGGCACAGATACGCAGTATTTT. Encoded protein: CASRGPGTDTQYF.

A word on this clone: Other nucleotide sequences from this sample produce the same CDR3. The DNA for the CDR3 is TGCGCCAGCAGCTTGGAGTGGGGGGGTGGCTACACCTTC. The encoded protein is CASSLEWGGGYTF. V usage is TRBV5-1 and J usage is TRBJ1-2, with a tentative D call TRBD1 (5 bases). The CDR3 contains 13 residues. Germline assignment: CDR1 SGHRS and CDR2 YFSETQ. Trimming pared 0 bases from V and 7 bases from J, leaving 10 bases between.

The chain has TRBV9 and TRBJ2-7; D remains unclear. The CDR3 covers 16 residues. Trimming took off 0 bases at V and 0 bases at J, with 13 bases between the two ends. Germline loops: CDR1 SGDLS, CDR2 YYNGEE. The CDR3 loop reads CASSVGANPSSYEQYF. CDR3 bases: TGTGCCAGCAGCGTAGGGGCTAACCCAAGCTCCTACGAGCAGTACTTC.

This chain connects TRBV11-2 to TRBJ2-5, with 9 positions matching TRBD1. The CDR3 runs 15 residues. V lost 2 bases to trimming and J lost 7 bases; unmatched junction nucleotides: 8. The germline V gene has CDR1 SGHAT and CDR2 FQNNGV. DNA of the CDR3: TGTGCCAGCAGCTTAATAACAGGGGGCCGTGGGACCCAGTACTTC. Encoded protein: CASSLITGGRGTQYF. Full variable domain (remainder filled in from reference TRBV11-2 and TRBJ2-5): EAGVAQSPRYKIIEKRQSVAFWCNPISGHATLYWYQQILGQGPKLLIQFQNNGVVDDSQLPKDRFSAERLKGVDSTLKIQPAKLEDSAVYLCASSLITGGRGTQYFGPGTRLLVL.

J is TRBJ2-1 and V is TRBV5-1, with a tentative D call TRBD2 (5 bases). Germline assignment: CDR1 SGHRS and CDR2 YFSETQ. The CDR3 spans 16 residues. V lost 0 bases and J 10 bases, leaving 20 bases between the germline ends. The CDR3, as DNA: TGCGCCAGCAGCTTGGGCGTAGGACTGCCGTCGGAGGAGCAGTTCTTC. Amino acids: CASSLGVGLPSEEQFF.

The chain has TRBV7-3 and TRBJ2-7; 8 nucleotides line up with TRBD2. The germline gives CDR1 SGHTA, CDR2 FQGTGA. The ends lost 5 bases at V and 2 bases at J; junction bases unmatched: 8. This CDR3 has 15 amino acids. The CDR3 bases are TGTGCCAGCAGCCCGGAAGCGGGAGTGACCTACGAGCAGTACTTC. Encoded protein: CASSPEAGVTYEQYF. The whole variable domain, remainder taken from reference TRBV7-3 and TRBJ2-7, is GAGVSQTPSNKVTEKGKYVELRCDPISGHTALYWYRQSLGQGPEFLIYFQGTGAADDSGLPNDRFFAVRPEGSVSTLKIQRTERGDSAVYLCASSPEAGVTYEQYFGPGTRLTVT.

Of note for this clone: The junction departs from germline at one end; a sequencing error may be responsible. The gene calls are TRBV7-7 and TRBJ2-1; 9 bases are a match to TRBD1. CDR1 is SSHAT and CDR2 is FNYEAQ in the germline V gene (reference sequence). The CDR3 runs to 17 residues. The CDR3 region has the DNA TGTGCTAGCAGCTTAGCGATTCAAGGACAGGGGAACAATGAGCAGTTCTTC. It codes for CASSLAIQGQGNNEQFF. Full variable domain (rest looked up from reference TRBV7-7 and TRBJ2-1): GAGVSQSPRYKVTKRGQDVTLRCDPISSHATLYWYQQALGQGPEFLTYFNYEAQPDKSGLPSDRFSAERPEGSISTLTIQRTEQRDSAMYRCASSLAIQGQGNNEQFFGPGTRLTVL.

This clone was seen once. The rearrangement links TRBV11-2 to TRBJ2-1; TRBD2 might be the D (5 bases). The germline CDR1 and CDR2 sequences are SGHAT and FQNNGV. This CDR3 spans 16 amino acids. V lost 5 bases and J 0 bases, leaving 14 bases between the germline ends. The CDR3 spells CASSPLDYGSYNEQFF. CDR3 nucleotides: TGTGCCAGCAGCCCGTTAGACTATGGCTCCTACAATGAGCAGTTCTTC.